This TCR beta chain comes out of a study of blood T cell repertoires in COVID-19. Original analysis: How many nucleated cells were present was estimated from reference gene primer amplification. TCRdb's copy holds only in-frame clones and misses some; the assay was immunoSEQ multiplex PCR. D and trimming come from the DNA, and the V and J calls and clone size come from that table. The sample contains roughly 260,000 clones, about 87% of which appear only once. Trimming shortened V by 2 bases and J by 7 bases, and 14 bases separated the two germline ends. The CDR3 totals 14 residues. Per germline, CDR1 WNHNN and CDR2 SYGVQD (reference sequence).

Sequenced sample: peripheral blood. This TCR derives from a man aged 55-75 years who had recovered from COVID-19. The V and J genes are TRBV10-1 and TRBJ2-5; D is unresolved. The CDR3 nucleotides are TGCGCCAGCAGTGAGGGGCACACCCCACGGACCCAGTACTTC. Protein sequence: CASSEGHTPRTQYF.